The subject of this entry is one T cell receptor beta chain. Libraries were prepared by immunoSEQ multiplex PCR; TCRdb keeps only in-frame clonotypes and omits some of them. Of some 120,000 clones listed, approximately 90% are singletons. The entry originates in a study of T cell responses to AZD1222 COVID-19 vaccine. The CDR3 spans 16 residues. Trimming removed 3 bases from V and 2 bases from J, with 16 bases in between. Germline CDR1 reads LGHNA; CDR2 reads YNFKEQ. The TCR was taken from an adult who received the AZD1222 COVID-19 vaccine. The chain carries TRBV4-2 and TRBJ1-2; D possibly corresponds to TRBD1 (6 bases). The sequencing here drew on peripheral blood, taken 28 days after the second AZD1222 dose. CDR3 in DNA: TGTGCCAGCAGCCACCCAGGGGAAATAAGGAACTATGGCTACACCTTC. It yields the protein CASSHPGEIRNYGYTF.